Listed here are 29 T cell receptor beta chains from one sample, sequenced in a study of T cell clonality in common variable immunodeficiency. Libraries were prepared by immunoSEQ multiplex PCR; TCRdb keeps only in-frame clonotypes and omits some of them. In total the sample includes 60,000 to 75,000 clones, none of them seen once. Sequenced input: peripheral blood mononuclear cells. These receptors all come from a person aged 18 to 75 in good health.

This clone was seen repeatedly, ten times or more. The junction departs from germline at one end; a sequencing error may be responsible. The CDR3 goes on 3 residues after the read ends, and that part is filled in from the germline J gene. This chain uses TRBV7-7 with TRBJ2-5, with 13 bases identical to TRBD2. The germline gives CDR1 SSHAT, CDR2 FNYEAQ (reference sequence). CDR3 length equals 17 residues. CDR3 DNA, as far as it was read: TGTGCTAGCAGCTTAGAAAGACTAGCGGGAGGACAAGAGACC. Translation gives CASSLERLAGGQET. The entire CDR3 is CASSLERLAGGQETQYF.

This clone has ten or more counts. The CDR3 end falls 3 residues outside the read, so it is completed with the germline J gene. The chain carries TRBV13 and TRBJ2-5; maybe TRBD1 (5 bases). V lost 3 bases, J lost 5 bases, and 16 bases lay in between. Looked up from germline, CDR1 is PRHDT and CDR2 is FYEKMQ (reference sequence). CDR3 length: 15 amino acids. The CDR3 spells CASSLRGHKGETQYF. CDR3 DNA (partial): TGTGCCAGCAGCTTGAGAGGACATAAAGGGGAGACC.

This clone was seen ten or more times. Sequencing ends 3 residues short of the CDR3 end; the germline J gene provides the rest. V usage is TRBV19 and J usage is TRBJ2-1, with 9 nucleotides matching TRBD2. With 1 base clipped from V and 7 bases from J, the junction kept 2 bases outside the gene matches. Germline V gene data show CDR1 as LNHDA and CDR2 as SQIVND (reference sequence). The CDR3 spans 14 residues. The covered CDR3 bases are TGTGCCAGTAGTATAGGTAGCGGGAGAAATGAG. Protein: CASSIGSGRNE. The whole CDR3 region reads CASSIGSGRNEQFF.

This clone was picked up many times. The CDR3 loop is CASGTVLEKLFF. CDR3 DNA, as far as it was read: TGTGCCAGCGGGACAGTTCTTGAAAAA. This rearrangement joins TRBV28 to TRBJ1-4; 7 bases fit TRBD1. The CDR3 end is not reached by the read, which stops 3 residues before it; the germline J gene fills it in. This CDR3 has 12 amino acids. Per the germline V gene, CDR1 is MDHEN and CDR2 is SYDVKM. The V gene end was trimmed by 8 bases and the J gene end by 7 bases; junction bases not matched to a gene: 4.

This clone was picked up many times. The CDR3 end lies 3 residues beyond the end of the read and is filled in from the germline J gene. The J gene is TRBJ2-3, the V gene TRBV2; either TRBD1 or TRBD2 may supply D (6 bases each). V lost 6 bases and J 3 bases, leaving 13 bases between the germline ends. Germline V lookup: CDR1 SNHLY, CDR2 FYNNEI. There are 14 residues in the CDR3. CDR3 sequence: CASREGVGTDTQYF. CDR3 DNA, as far as it was read: TGTGCCAGCAGGGAGGGGGTTGGAACAGATACG.

Ten or more counts support this clone. The sequence runs out 3 residues before the end of the CDR3; the remainder is reconstructed from the germline J gene. The gene calls are TRBV5-1 and TRBJ1-1, with 7 bases lining up with TRBD1. From germline, CDR1 is SGHRS and CDR2 YFSETQ. The length of the CDR3 is 15 residues. The ends lost 4 bases at V and 0 bases at J; junction bases unmatched: 6. CDR3 DNA (partial): TGCGCCAGCAGCACCAGACAGGGCCTGAACACTGAA. Its protein product is CASSTRQGLNTE. The entire CDR3 is CASSTRQGLNTEAFF.

This clone was recorded many times. With the read ending 3 residues before the CDR3 end, the germline J gene is used to fill in that end. The chain couples TRBV29-1 to TRBJ1-3, with TRBD1 matching over 7 bases. V was pared by 0 bases and J by 0 bases, with 2 bases of the junction left unmatched. This CDR3 has 15 amino acids. Per the germline V gene, CDR1 is SQVTM and CDR2 is ANQGSEA. The CDR3 spells CSVEDQGDSGNTIYF. CDR3 DNA (partial): TGCAGCGTTGAAGATCAGGGGGACTCTGGAAACACC.

This clone was seen many times. The DNA ends 3 residues before the CDR3 does, and the rest of the CDR3 is filled in from the germline J gene. This sequence joins TRBV28 and TRBJ2-7; D possibly corresponds to TRBD1 (6 bases). The CDR3 has 17 residues. Trimming left V 2 bases short and J 5 bases short, with 22 bases between. Germline-derived CDR1 and CDR2 are MDHEN and SYDVKM. The CDR3 bases that were read are TGTGCCAGCAGTTTACCCGCTCTATCAGGGGTCCCACACGAG. It codes for CASSLPALSGVPHE. The complete CDR3 protein is CASSLPALSGVPHEQYF.

This clone was recorded at least ten times. CDR3 DNA (partial): TGTGCCACCAGTGACCAGACAGGGGGCAATGAG. It is translated as CATSDQTGGNE. The CDR3 as a whole reads CATSDQTGGNEQFF. J is TRBJ2-1 and V is TRBV24-1, with TRBD1 matching 9 bases. The read ends 3 residues before the CDR3 terminus; that terminus is restored from the germline J gene. V dropped 4 bases and J dropped 6; count of bases not matched to a gene: 3. The CDR3 has 14 residues. CDR1 KGHDR and CDR2 SFDVKD come from the germline V gene.

Many counts were recorded for this clone. The read falls 3 residues short of the CDR3 end, and the missing part is taken from the germline J gene. The chain combines TRBV29-1 with TRBJ2-7, with TRBD2 matching over 10 bases. V trimming: 4 bases; J trimming: 6 bases; junction bases outside the gene matches: 6. CDR1 is SQVTM, CDR2 ANQGSEA, per germline. CDR3 length equals 13 residues. CDR3 sequence reads: CSVGEREGREQYF. Incomplete CDR3 DNA: TGCAGCGTTGGGGAGCGGGAGGGCCGCGAG.

This clone was counted many times. The read falls 3 residues short of the CDR3 end, and the missing part is taken from the germline J gene. This chain uses TRBV19 with TRBJ1-2; TRBD1 might be the D (6 bases). Germline CDR1 and CDR2: LNHDA and SQIVND (reference sequence). This CDR3 is 14 amino acids long. The sequenced part of the CDR3 DNA is TGTGCCAGTAGTATGGTGGCAGGGGTTAAGGGC. Its protein product is CASSMVAGVKG. The complete CDR3 protein is CASSMVAGVKGYTF.

The sample holds a few counts of this clone. From the germline J gene comes the end of the CDR3, since the read stops 3 residues before it. The chain joins TRBV19 to TRBJ1-1, with D uncertain. Germline assignment: CDR1 LNHDA and CDR2 SQIVND (reference sequence). This CDR3 has 13 amino acids. V was shortened by 3 bases and J by 1 base, with 6 bases between the two germline ends. The CDR3 reads CASSIAENTEAFF. The DNA read from the CDR3 is TGTGCCAGTAGTATTGCGGAGAACACTGAA.

This clone was counted many times. Read coverage stops 3 residues before the CDR3 terminus; the germline J gene supplies the remainder. The V call is TRBV20-1, the J call TRBJ2-5; a possible D gene is TRBD1 (6 bases). Germline-derived CDR1 and CDR2 are DFQATT and SNEGSKA (reference sequence). Trimming shortened V by 6 bases and J by 3 bases, and 17 bases separated the two germline ends. The CDR3 runs 14 residues. Here the CDR3 reads CSAGRRGQKETQYF. Incomplete CDR3 DNA: TGCAGTGCGGGGCGTCGGGGACAAAAAGAGACC.

This clone came up many times. The DNA ends 3 residues before the CDR3 does, and the rest of the CDR3 is filled in from the germline J gene. The chain carries TRBV20-1 and TRBJ2-7; D might be TRBD2 (6 bases). The length of the CDR3 is 15 residues. The germline V gene has CDR1 DFQATT and CDR2 SNEGSKA (reference sequence). V lost 4 bases and J 3 bases, leaving 19 bases between the germline ends. This CDR3 is CSATVLASAHYEQYF. The sequenced part of the CDR3 DNA is TGCAGTGCTACTGTGCTGGCTAGCGCACACTACGAG.

The sample holds many counts of this clone. The CDR3 sequence is CASSPRQRMHEQYF. CDR3 DNA (partial): TGCGCCAGCAGTCCAAGACAGAGAATGCACGAG. V gene TRBV23-1 combines with J gene TRBJ2-7, with D possibly matching TRBD1 (5 bases). The sequenced fragment ends 3 residues before the CDR3 boundary, so the rest is inferred from the germline J gene. TRBV23-1 is known as an ORF, though its function is uncertain. Between the trimmed V and J ends, which lost 4 bases and 5 bases, there was a span of 15 bases. The length of the CDR3 is 14 residues.

In its sample, this clone was seen many times. The read ends 3 residues shy of where the CDR3 ends; the end is completed using the germline J gene. V and J are TRBV19 and TRBJ1-2; TRBD1 aligns across 10 bases. This CDR3 is 15 amino acids long. Germline loops: CDR1 LNHDA, CDR2 SQIVND (reference sequence). V was pared by 7 bases and J by 4 bases, with 9 bases of the junction left unmatched. The CDR3 reads CASTEGQGVSYGYTF. The covered CDR3 bases are TGTGCCAGTACCGAAGGACAGGGGGTCAGCTATGGC.

This clone was recorded at least ten times. The CDR3 loop is CASSQGWVAGLLTDTQYF. The DNA read from the CDR3 is TGTGCCAGCAGCCAAGGTTGGGTAGCGGGATTACTGACAGATACG. The rearrangement joins TRBV4-2 to TRBJ2-3, with TRBD2 matching over 8 bases. The read terminates 3 residues before the CDR3 end, so the remaining end is supplied by the germline J gene. The germline V gene has CDR1 LGHNA and CDR2 YNFKEQ. The V and J ends lost 1 base and 3 bases, in that order; junction bases with no gene match: 12. CDR3 length: 18 residues.

Many counts were recorded for this clone. From the germline J gene comes the end of the CDR3, since the read stops 3 residues before it. The chain couples TRBV9 to TRBJ2-1; 7 nucleotides line up with TRBD2. J gave up 2 bases and V 4 bases, and 6 bases lay outside the gene matches. CDR3 length equals 15 residues. In germline, CDR1 is SGDLS, CDR2 YYNGEE. CDR3 protein: CASSTTSQAYNEQFF. The CDR3 bases that were read are TGTGCCAGCAGCACGACTAGCCAAGCCTACAATGAG. The full variable domain, in which reference TRBV9 and TRBJ2-1 provide the parts outside the CDR3, is DSGVTQTPKHLITATGQRVTLRCSPRSGDLSVYWYQQSLDQGLQFLIQYYNGEERAKGNILERFSAQQFPDLHSELNLSSLELGDSALYFCASSTTSQAYNEQFFGPGTRLTVL.

This clone was recorded at least ten times. Read data end 3 residues before the CDR3 end; the end is taken from the germline J gene. The genes are TRBV12-3 or TRBV12-4 and TRBJ2-1; 8 bases match TRBD2. V gave up 5 bases and J gave up 6 bases; unmatched junction bases: 3. There are 13 residues in the CDR3. This CDR3 is CASSRTSLNEQFF. Incomplete CDR3 DNA: TGTGCCAGCAGTCGGACTAGCCTCAATGAG.

This clone showed up many times. The CDR3 is cut off 3 residues early in the read; its end comes from the germline J gene. The chain combines TRBV11-2 with TRBJ2-7; D call uncertain. Trimming removed 1 base from V and 3 bases from J, with 7 bases in between. Germline values: CDR1 SGHAT, CDR2 FQNNGV. CDR3 size: 13 residues. The covered CDR3 bases are TGTGCCAGCAGCTTAGGGCAATACTACGAG. Residues: CASSLGQYYE. The whole CDR3 protein is CASSLGQYYEQYF.

This clone was seen many times. The read halts 3 residues ahead of the CDR3 end, with the missing end drawn from the germline J gene. This rearrangement joins TRBV7-8 to TRBJ2-3, with 8 bases that match TRBD1. V trimming: 5 bases; J trimming: 1 base; junction bases outside the gene matches: 8. Germline lookup yields CDR1 SGHVS and CDR2 FQNEAQ. This CDR3 is built from 16 residues. CDR3 residues: CASSHTGGGGTDTQYF. CDR3 DNA, as far as it was read: TGTGCCAGCAGCCATACAGGGGGTGGAGGCACAGATACG. The whole variable domain, remainder taken from reference TRBV7-8 and TRBJ2-3, is GAGVSQSPRYKVAKRGQDVALRCDPISGHVSLFWYQQALGQGPEFLTYFQNEAQLDKSGLPSDRFFAERPEGSVSTLKIQRTQQEDSAVYLCASSHTGGGGTDTQYFGPGTRLTVL.

This clone was seen at least ten times. The read halts 3 residues ahead of the CDR3 end, with the missing end drawn from the germline J gene. The chain couples TRBV29-1 to TRBJ1-1; 9 bases match TRBD1. This CDR3 contains 13 residues. V lost 6 bases, J lost 1 base, and 3 bases stayed unmatched. Germline-derived CDR1 and CDR2 are SQVTM and ANQGSEA. CDR3 amino acids: CSVLDRGNTEAFF. The CDR3 bases that were read are TGCAGCGTCTTGGACAGGGGGAACACTGAA.

This clone has a handful of counts. The read ends 3 residues early relative to the CDR3; the germline J gene fills the gap. The chain has TRBV10-2 and TRBJ2-3; TRBD2 is a possible D gene (5 bases). The germline gives CDR1 WSHSY, CDR2 SAAADI. This CDR3 contains 12 residues. Trimming stripped 10 bases from V and 2 bases from J, with 10 bases between. CDR3 protein: CATRTYTDTQYF. Incomplete CDR3 DNA: TGCGCCACCAGGACTTACACAGATACG.

At least ten counts were recorded for this clone. The missing CDR3 end, 3 residues past where the read stops, is filled in from the germline J gene. This chain joins TRBV5-1 and TRBJ1-2; 8 nucleotides match TRBD1. The germline V gene has CDR1 SGHRS and CDR2 YFSETQ. This CDR3 comprises 16 residues. The V segment lost 2 bases and the J segment 2 bases; nucleotides outside the gene matches: 8. The sequenced CDR3 bases are TGCGCCAGCAGCTTAAACCCGGACAGGGTAAACTATGGC. Its translation: CASSLNPDRVNYG. The whole CDR3 region reads CASSLNPDRVNYGYTF.

This clone has ten or more counts. The observed sequence ends 3 residues before the CDR3 terminus, with the missing tail filled in from the germline J gene. The genes are TRBV7-3 and TRBJ2-3, with 7 bases lining up with TRBD2. The CDR3 has 14 amino acids. Germline V CDR1 and CDR2: SGHTA, FQGTGA. V trimming: 2 bases; J trimming: 1 base; junction bases outside the gene matches: 0. The DNA read from the CDR3 is TGTGCCAGCAGCTTACTAGCGGGCACAGATACG. Its protein product is CASSLLAGTDT. The complete CDR3 reads CASSLLAGTDTQYF. Drawing the rest from reference TRBV7-3 and TRBJ2-3, the complete variable domain is GAGVSQTPSNKVTEKGKYVELRCDPISGHTALYWYRQSLGQGPEFLIYFQGTGAADDSGLPNDRFFAVRPEGSVSTLKIQRTERGDSAVYLCASSLLAGTDTQYFGPGTRLTVL.

In its sample, this clone was seen many times. Coverage ceases 3 residues before the CDR3 finishes, and the germline J gene fills in the end. This chain joins TRBV7-6 and TRBJ2-7, with 9 positions matching TRBD2. The CDR3 is 15 amino acids. Germline V lookup: CDR1 SGHVS, CDR2 FNYEAQ. With 0 bases clipped from V and 4 bases from J, the junction kept 4 bases outside the gene matches. The sequenced CDR3 bases are TGTGCCAGCAGCTTAGCGGCGGGAGGGTCATACGAG. Its protein is CASSLAAGGSYE. The complete CDR3 reads CASSLAAGGSYEQYF.

This clone was picked up many times. Coverage ceases 3 residues before the CDR3 finishes, and the germline J gene fills in the end. The chain joins TRBV5-1 to TRBJ2-5; 7 positions match TRBD1. The germline V gene encodes CDR1 SGHRS and CDR2 YFSETQ. The CDR3 length is 15 residues. Trimming at V came to 5 bases and at J to 1 base, leaving 8 bases not matched to a gene. CDR3 DNA (partial): TGCGCCAGCAGGATTCCAGGGGGTCTCCAAGAGACC. Its translation: CASRIPGGLQET. In full, the CDR3 reads CASRIPGGLQETQYF.

This clone was seen repeatedly, ten times or more. At one boundary the junction diverges from the germline segment, which might be a read error. The read is 3 residues too short to cover the CDR3 end, so that end is filled in from the germline J gene. The chain recombines TRBV7-7 with TRBJ2-1; 9 bases are a match to TRBD2. CDR1 is SSHAT, CDR2 FNYEAQ, per germline (reference sequence). This CDR3 has 14 amino acids. The CDR3 DNA, read in part, is TGTGCTAGCAGCCCCGGACTAGCGAACAATGAG. Protein product: CASSPGLANNE. The whole CDR3 region reads CASSPGLANNEQFF.

This clone was counted at least ten times. Read data end 3 residues before the CDR3 end; the end is taken from the germline J gene. This chain connects TRBV12-3 or TRBV12-4 to TRBJ1-5, with D unresolved. The CDR3 loop spans 14 amino acids. Trimming took off 4 bases at V and 1 base at J, with 8 bases between the two ends. Partial CDR3 DNA: TGTGCCAGCAGTTACTCCCTGAGCAATCAGCCC. It encodes CASSYSLSNQP. The whole CDR3 protein is CASSYSLSNQPQHF.